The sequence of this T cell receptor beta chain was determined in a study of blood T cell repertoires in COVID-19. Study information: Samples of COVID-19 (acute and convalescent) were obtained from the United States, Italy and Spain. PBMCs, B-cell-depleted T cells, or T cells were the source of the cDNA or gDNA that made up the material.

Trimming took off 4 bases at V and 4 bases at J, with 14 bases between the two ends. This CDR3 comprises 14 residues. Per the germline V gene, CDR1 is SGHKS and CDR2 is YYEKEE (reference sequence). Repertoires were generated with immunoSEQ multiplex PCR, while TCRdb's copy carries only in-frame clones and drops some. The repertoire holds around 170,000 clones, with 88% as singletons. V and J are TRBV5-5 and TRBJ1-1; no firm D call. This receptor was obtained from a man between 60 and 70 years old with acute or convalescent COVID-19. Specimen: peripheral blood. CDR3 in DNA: TGTGCCAGCAGCCCTGAGATAGCTAGCACTGAAGCTTTCTTT. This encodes CASSPEIASTEAFF. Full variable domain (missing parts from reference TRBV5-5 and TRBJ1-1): DAGVTQSPTHLIKTRGQQVTLRCSPISGHKSVSWYQQVLGQGPQFIFQYYEKEERGRGNFPDRFSARQFPNYSSELNVNALLLGDSALYLCASSPEIASTEAFFGQGTRLTVV.